This T cell receptor (beta chain) was observed in a study of blood T cell repertoires in COVID-19. Turning to the study itself: Samples representing acute and convalescent COVID-19 were sourced from the United States, Italy and Spain. From T cells, B-cell-depleted T cells, or PBMCs came the material, which was cDNA or gDNA.

Original analysis: Amplification of reference gene primers provided the estimated nucleated cell counts. The assay was immunoSEQ multiplex PCR, and TCRdb's table has in-frame clones only and misses some. V and J calls and clone size come straight from that table; D and trimming were deduced from the DNA. Among 75,000 to 100,000 clones listed, 82% were seen once. The CDR3 consists of 15 residues. Germline V gene sequence: CDR1 MNHEY, CDR2 SVGEGT. V lost 2 bases and J 0 bases, leaving 5 bases between the germline ends. Sample: peripheral blood. V gene TRBV6-2 or TRBV6-3 combines with J gene TRBJ2-6, with D unresolved. The source of this sequence is a man aged 45-65 years with active or convalescent COVID-19. The CDR3 protein is CASSYTNSGANVLTF. CDR3 DNA: TGTGCCAGCAGTTACACTAACTCTGGGGCCAACGTCCTGACTTTC.